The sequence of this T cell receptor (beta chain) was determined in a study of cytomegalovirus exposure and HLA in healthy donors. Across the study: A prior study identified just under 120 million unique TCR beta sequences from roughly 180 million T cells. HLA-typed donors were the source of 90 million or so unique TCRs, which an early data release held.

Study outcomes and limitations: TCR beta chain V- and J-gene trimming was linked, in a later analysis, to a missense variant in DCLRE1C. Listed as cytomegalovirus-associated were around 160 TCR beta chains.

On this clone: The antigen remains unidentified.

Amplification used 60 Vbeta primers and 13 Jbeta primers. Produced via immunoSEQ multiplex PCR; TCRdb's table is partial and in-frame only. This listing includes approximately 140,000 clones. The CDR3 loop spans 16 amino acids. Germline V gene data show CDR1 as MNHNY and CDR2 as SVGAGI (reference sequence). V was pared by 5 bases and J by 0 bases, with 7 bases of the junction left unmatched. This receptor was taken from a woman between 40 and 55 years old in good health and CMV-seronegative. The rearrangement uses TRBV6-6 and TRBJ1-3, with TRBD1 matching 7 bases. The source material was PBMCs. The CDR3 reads CASSPGRDSSGNTIYF. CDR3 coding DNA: TGTGCCAGCAGTCCGGGCCGGGACAGCTCTGGAAACACCATATATTTT.